The rows below give T cell receptor beta chains drawn from one sample of a study of blood T cells in healthy people across ages. TCRdb passed the 5' RACE reads through MiXCR, listing each CDR3 protein once. The sample includes roughly 2 million distinct CDR3 sequences, 40% to 55% seen only once; the top ten take around 2.1%. Sequencing was carried out using blood. These receptors came from a woman aged 40 to 55 in good health. Each CDR3 is given with its conserved first and last residue. Fields, in order: clone size, J gene, V gene, D gene, CDR3 DNA, CDR3 protein. A D gene is named only where the DNA matches it firmly. A clone size is listed for some rows: how often the clone was seen (once, few, many), or a class if it is expanded.

NA | TRBJ1-6 | TRBV2 | TRBD1 | TGTGCCAGCAGTGATGGGACAGCCAATTCACCCCTCCACTTT | CASSDGTANSPLHF
NA | TRBJ1-4 | TRBV4-1 | NA | TGCGCCAGCAGACCCACAGGGACGACCTACGAAAAACTGTTTTTT | CASRPTGTTYEKLFF
NA | TRBJ2-7 | TRBV9 | NA | TGTGCCAGCAGCGTATTCCCCGGCCGGGTTTACGAGCAGTACTTC | CASSVFPGRVYEQYF
once | TRBJ1-1 | TRBV13 | NA | TGTGCCAGCGCTGGGACCGGGGGGGCTTTCTTT | CASAGTGGAFF
NA | TRBJ2-7 | TRBV20-1 | TRBD1 | TGCAGTGCTACTGACAGGGTAGGCTACGAGCAGTACTTC | CSATDRVGYEQYF
many | TRBJ2-5 | TRBV7-2 | NA | TGTGCCAGCACCCCTCCTTTGTTGGCGACCCAGTACTTC | CASTPPLLATQYF
once | TRBJ2-3 | TRBV20-1 | NA | TGCAGTGCTACGACCCGGGGGAGCTGGGCAGATACGCAGTATTTT | CSATTRGSWADTQYF
NA | TRBJ1-2 | TRBV27 | TRBD1 | TGTGCCAGCAGTCCATCCCGTGGGACAGCCTATTATGGCTACACCTTC | CASSPSRGTAYYGYTF
few | TRBJ2-5 | TRBV7-2 | NA | TGTGCCAGCAGCTTTCGGCCGCGTCAAGAGACCCAGTACTTC | CASSFRPRQETQYF
NA | TRBJ2-7 | TRBV24-1 | NA | TGTGCCACCAGTGACCTACTGGGTCGGGAGCAGTACTTC | CATSDLLGREQYF
NA | TRBJ2-5 | TRBV3-1 | TRBD2 | TGTGCCAGCGGGGGGGGTCTCCGACCTCTCCAAGAGACCCAGTACTTC | CASGGGLRPLQETQYF
NA | TRBJ2-4 | TRBV5-5 | NA | TGTGCCAGCGGGGCCCCGACCCGACAGTACTTC | CASGAPTRQYF
NA | TRBJ1-2 | TRBV20-1 | NA | TGCAGTGCTAGTAAGGACACAGACAACTATGGCTACACCTTC | CSASKDTDNYGYTF
once | TRBJ1-4 | TRBV7-9 | NA | TGTGCCAGCAGCTTAGTTGTCCCCAATGAAAGACTGTTTTTT | CASSLVVPNERLFF
NA | TRBJ2-5 | TRBV7-6 | NA | TGTGCCAGCAGCCTCAGCAGCCCCCAGGTGGGGGAGCAGTACTTC | CASSLSSPQVGEQYF
few | TRBJ1-2 | TRBV13 | TRBD1 | TGTGCCAGCAGCCATGGGACAGCTTCGGGGACTAACTATGGCTACACCTTC | CASSHGTASGTNYGYTF
NA | TRBJ1-1 | TRBV4-2 | NA | TGTGCCAGCAGCCAAGAATGGCCGGACACTGAAGCTTTCTTT | CASSQEWPDTEAFF
NA | TRBJ1-2 | TRBV5-1 | TRBD1 | TGCGCCAGCACCGCGACGGGACAGGGGGCTAGTGGCTACACCTTC | CASTATGQGASGYTF
NA | TRBJ1-4 | TRBV5-1 | NA | TGCGCCAGCAGCTTGGGACCTTCTAAAGAAAAACTGTTTTTT | CASSLGPSKEKLFF
NA | TRBJ2-5 | TRBV24-1 | NA | TGTGCCACCAGTGATCCCAGGGGAGAAGGGACCCAGTACTTC | CATSDPRGEGTQYF
NA | TRBJ2-3 | TRBV7-9 | NA | TGTGCCAGCAGCTTCGCCGGGGAAATCGGGGATACGCAGTATTTT | CASSFAGEIGDTQYF
NA | TRBJ1-2 | TRBV3-1 | NA | TGTGCCAGCAGCCAAGCTACTAACTATGGCTACACCTTC | CASSQATNYGYTF
NA | TRBJ1-4 | TRBV6-6 | NA | TGTGCCAGCAGTCGACAGTCTAATGAAAAACTGTTTTTT | CASSRQSNEKLFF